This T cell receptor (beta chain) was recorded in a study of blood T cell repertoires in COVID-19. Study in general: T cells, B-cell-depleted T cells, or PBMCs supplied cDNA or gDNA.

The table came from immunoSEQ multiplex PCR; TCRdb's copy has only in-frame clones and leaves some out. Among over 100,000 clones listed, approximately 70% were seen once. Germline assignment: CDR1 LNHDA and CDR2 SQIVND (reference sequence). This CDR3 region has 15 residues. Trimming removed 5 bases from V and 7 bases from J; junction bases left unmatched: 9. The chain carries TRBV19 and TRBJ1-2; TRBD1 aligns across 11 bases. This clonotype was sampled from a woman aged 70-85 years with acute or convalescent COVID-19. The sequencing input was peripheral blood. CDR3 DNA sequence: TGTGCCAGTAGTCCGGGGACAGGGGGATCGAGTGGCTACACCTTC. It encodes CASSPGTGGSSGYTF.